The present entry profiles one T cell receptor beta chain with its context. This clonotype occurred a few times. It lacks a known antigen. Per-base qualities were not stored, and no clone one base away is much larger. Libraries were prepared through PCR. The sequencer listed for this sample is HiSeq X Ten. Through fastp at Q25 and MiXCR, TCRdb rebuilt clones from the public reads, retaining in-frame beta chains. Every distinct CDR3 protein forms one entry, paired with its most common genes and DNA. The sample table shows around 12,000 distinct CDR3 sequences, and 56% are seen once. The ten largest account for 30% to 45% of the sample. This sample stems from a study of CD4 and CD8 cells across lung adenocarcinoma regions (dated by TCRdb to the late 2010s). About the study as a whole: To look at intratumor heterogeneity in the T cell receptor repertoire, the study compared tumor centers against tumor margins.

Based on the germline V gene (reference sequence), the CDR1 and CDR2 sequences are GTSNPN and SVGIG. The CDR3, cysteine through phenylalanine, is 14 amino acids long. Of all the DNA, just the CDR3 is kept, 42 bases in frame from base 1. The junction carries 11 bases between V and J, which are trimmed by 0 bases and 3 bases respectively. Patients with localized lung adenocarcinoma, a subtype of non-small cell lung cancer, were used as donors. These samples came from the margins of localized lung adenocarcinomas. CD8+ T cells from tumor tissue were profiled separately from CD4+ T cells for TCR repertoire analysis.

This clonotype was sampled from a female donor with lung adenocarcinoma. The CD4 and CD8 labels of this study may be unreliable. The chain was built from TRBV30 and TRBJ1-1, with no confidently assigned D gene. Sequenced material: CD8+ T cells from the margin of a lung tumor. What the cell subset or site label conveys for this sample: tumor margin region. The CDR3 region reads CAWSVRVLDTEAFF. Here is the DNA: TGTGCCTGGAGTGTACGGGTCCTCGACACTGAAGCTTTCTTT. Here the CDR3 is joined to the reference TRBV30 and TRBJ1-1 genes, and the full variable domain is: SQTIHQWPATLVQPVGSPLSLECTVEGTSNPNLYWYRQAAGRGLQLLFYSVGIGQISSEVPQNLSASRPQDRQFILSSKKLLLSDSGFYLCAWSVRVLDTEAFFGQGTRLTVV.